This T cell receptor beta chain was sequenced in a study of cytomegalovirus exposure and HLA in healthy donors. Study-level background: There were 90 million to 130 million unique TCR beta sequences, drawn from about 180 million T cells, in an earlier analysis. Inside one of the first data releases sat roughly 80 million unique TCRs taken from HLA-typed donors.

With respect to this clone: Its antigen is unknown.

In the PCR, 60 Vbeta and 13 Jbeta primers were used. Per the original data handling: In a later analysis, of around 83 million unique beta chains, about 12 million appeared in at least two donors. Some clones are missing from TCRdb's copy, which holds only in-frame ones; the method was immunoSEQ multiplex PCR. Clone size and the V and J calls come from that table; the DNA yielded D and trimming. Of about 170,000 clones listed, about 82% are singletons. Germline loops: CDR1 LGHNA, CDR2 YSLEER. This CDR3 comprises 16 residues. The V and J ends lost 2 bases and 3 bases respectively, with 15 bases between them. Findings and limits, study-wide: According to a later analysis, donors in an Asian-associated ancestry cluster reportedly had fewer N-insertions than the roughly 640-donor mean.

Sequencing used PBMCs. This sequence joins TRBV4-3 and TRBJ2-3; perhaps TRBD2 as D (6 bases). This TCR was recovered from a male donor in good health and CMV-seronegative. The CDR3 nucleotides read TGCGCCAGCAGCCAATGGGGCGGGGTGGGGACAGATACGCAGTATTTT. Translating gives CASSQWGGVGTDTQYF.